This T cell receptor beta chain was captured in a study of blood T cells in healthy people across ages. The CDR3 is 16 residues long. The V and J ends lost 6 bases and 2 bases, in that order; junction bases with no gene match: 11. Per the germline V gene, CDR1 is KGHSH and CDR2 is LQKENI. The authors ran a second PCR of roughly 6 to 11 cycles using a sample-barcoded 5' primer and a J-beta primer mix. The authors tagged each cDNA molecule using a template-switch adaptor with 12 random nucleotides. No fewer than 3 million CDR3-containing paired-end reads came from each sample. TCRdb fed the 5' RACE reads into MiXCR, producing one record per CDR3 protein. The sample gives about 570,000 distinct CDR3 sequences, 25% to 30% of which show up once; approximately 17% is in the top ten. Overall study findings and caveats: Strongly correlated with naive T cell percentage was TCR beta diversity.

A remark on this clonotype: Its antigen is undetermined.

Healthy individuals of Caucasian origin from Russia, aged roughly 6 to 90, served as donors. The clonotype comes from a woman aged 70-85 years in good health. Sequences were obtained from blood. V and J are TRBV18 and TRBJ2-5, with TRBD1 matching 8 bases. The CDR3 sequence is CASSLVGTGSQETQYF. In nucleotides, the CDR3 is TGTGCCAGCTCGCTAGTTGGGACAGGATCACAAGAGACCCAGTACTTC.